This T cell receptor (beta chain) was sequenced during a study of human CD8 memory T cell subsets. Overall study findings and caveats: Chao1 estimates suggested higher diversity in stem-like memory T cells than in precursor exhausted T cells. Measured by normalized Shannon-Wiener diversity, stem-like memory and precursor exhausted T cells were similarly high in diversity, which was not the case for effector memory cells.

Early memory CD8+ T cells that were CCR7+ PD-1+ TIGIT+ and had exhausted-like traits were the TPEX cells. PBMC were drawn from healthy donors' buffy coats. Scientists made TCR beta libraries using UMI-labeled 5' RACE. TCRdb re-analyzed the 5' RACE reads; it lists each CDR3 protein once, without DNA. The sample data list around 5,000 distinct CDR3 sequences. Concerning this clonotype: Its matching antigen is unknown.

The receptor comes from a human donor in good health. The specimen was CD8+ T cells from PBMCs.

CDR3 amino acids: CASSLSDKYNEQFF. This chain uses TRBV27 with TRBJ2-1. There are 14 residues in the CDR3. Germline V gene sequence: CDR1 MNHEY, CDR2 SMNVEV (reference sequence).